This entry features one TCR beta chain sequence. Method: immunoSEQ multiplex PCR; TCRdb's copy keeps in-frame clones and lacks some. The sample contains about 40,000 clones, about nine tenths of which appear only once. Germline V gene lookup returns CDR1 LNHDA and CDR2 SQIVND (reference sequence). V shed 8 bases, J shed 9 bases, and the junction held 13 bases outside the gene matches. CDR3 length: 14 residues. This entry belongs to a study of blood T cell repertoires in COVID-19. Sequencing input: peripheral blood. The receptor was isolated from a human donor in a cohort sampled during active COVID-19. This rearrangement joins TRBV19 to TRBJ2-1, with 7 bases fitting TRBD1. The CDR3 DNA follows: TGTGCCAGTGCTCTACTTGGACAGGTGGGTGAGCAGTTCTTC. Its translation: CASALLGQVGEQFF.